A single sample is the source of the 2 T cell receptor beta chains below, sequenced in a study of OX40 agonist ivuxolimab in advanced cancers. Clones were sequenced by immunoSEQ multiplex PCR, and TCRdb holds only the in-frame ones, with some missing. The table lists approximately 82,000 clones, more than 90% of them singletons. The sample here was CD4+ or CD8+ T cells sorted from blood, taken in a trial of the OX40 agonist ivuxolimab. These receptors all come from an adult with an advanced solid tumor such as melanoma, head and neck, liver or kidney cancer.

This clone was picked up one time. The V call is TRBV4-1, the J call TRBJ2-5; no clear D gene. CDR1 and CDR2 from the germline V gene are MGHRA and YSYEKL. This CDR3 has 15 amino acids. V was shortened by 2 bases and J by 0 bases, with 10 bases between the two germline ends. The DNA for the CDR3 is TGCGCCAGCAGCCAACGAACACCGTACCAAGAGACCCAGTACTTC. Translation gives CASSQRTPYQETQYF.

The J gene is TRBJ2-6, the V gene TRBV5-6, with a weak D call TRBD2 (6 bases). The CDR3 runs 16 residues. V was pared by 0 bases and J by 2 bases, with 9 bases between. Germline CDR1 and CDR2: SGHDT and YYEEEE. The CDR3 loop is CASSLAGGTGANVLTF. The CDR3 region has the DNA TGTGCCAGCAGCTTGGCCGGGGGTACTGGGGCCAACGTCCTGACTTTC. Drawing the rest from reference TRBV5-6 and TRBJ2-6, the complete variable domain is DAGVTQSPTHLIKTRGQQVTLRCSPKSGHDTVSWYQQALGQGPQFIFQYYEEEERQRGNFPDRFSGHQFPNYSSELNVNALLLGDSALYLCASSLAGGTGANVLTFGAGSRLTVL.